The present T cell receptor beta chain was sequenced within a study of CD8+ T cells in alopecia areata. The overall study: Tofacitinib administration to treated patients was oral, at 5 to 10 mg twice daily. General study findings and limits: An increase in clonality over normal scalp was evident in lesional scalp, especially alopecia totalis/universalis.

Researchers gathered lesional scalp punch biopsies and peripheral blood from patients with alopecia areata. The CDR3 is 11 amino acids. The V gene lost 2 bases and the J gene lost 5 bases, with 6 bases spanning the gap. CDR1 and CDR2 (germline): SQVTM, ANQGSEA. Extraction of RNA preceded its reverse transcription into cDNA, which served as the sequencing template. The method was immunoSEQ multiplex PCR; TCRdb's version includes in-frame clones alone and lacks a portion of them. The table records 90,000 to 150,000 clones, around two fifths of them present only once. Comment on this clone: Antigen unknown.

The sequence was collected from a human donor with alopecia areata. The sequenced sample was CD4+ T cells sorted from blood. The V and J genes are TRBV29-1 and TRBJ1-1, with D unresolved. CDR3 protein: CSVERRTEAFF. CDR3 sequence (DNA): TGCAGCGTTGAAAGGCGGACTGAAGCTTTCTTT.